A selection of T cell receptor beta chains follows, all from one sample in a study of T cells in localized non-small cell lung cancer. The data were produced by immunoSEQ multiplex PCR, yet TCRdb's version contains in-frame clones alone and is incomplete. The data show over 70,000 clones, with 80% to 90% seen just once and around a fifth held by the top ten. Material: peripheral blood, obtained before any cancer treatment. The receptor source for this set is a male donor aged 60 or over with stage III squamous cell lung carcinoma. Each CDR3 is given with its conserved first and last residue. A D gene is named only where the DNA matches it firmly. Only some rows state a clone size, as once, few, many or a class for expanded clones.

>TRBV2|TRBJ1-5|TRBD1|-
CASSEETGAHQPQHF
TGTGCCAGCAGTGAAGAGACAGGGGCCCATCAGCCCCAGCATTTT
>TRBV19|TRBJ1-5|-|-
CASSIVGQGFQPQHF
TGTGCCAGTAGTATAGTCGGCCAGGGTTTTCAGCCCCAGCATTTT
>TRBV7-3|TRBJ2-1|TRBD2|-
CASSITVAGEQFF
TGTGCCAGCAGCATAACAGTAGCGGGGGAGCAGTTCTTC
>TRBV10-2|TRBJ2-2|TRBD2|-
CASSVAGGRTGELFF
TGCGCCAGCAGTGTTGCGGGGGGGCGCACCGGGGAGCTGTTTTTT
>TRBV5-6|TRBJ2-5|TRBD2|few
CASSRLAGGQETQYF
TGTGCCAGCAGCCGACTAGCGGGGGGGCAGGAGACCCAGTACTTC
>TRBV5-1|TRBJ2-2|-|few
CASSFGGPNTGELFF
TGCGCCAGCAGCTTTGGGGGCCCGAACACCGGGGAGCTGTTTTTT
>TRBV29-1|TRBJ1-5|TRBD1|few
CSVMTGTGNQPQHF
TGCAGCGTCATGACAGGGACTGGCAATCAGCCCCAGCATTTT
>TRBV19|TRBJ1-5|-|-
CASTADTVNQPQHF
TGTGCCAGTACCGCTGACACAGTGAATCAGCCCCAGCATTTT
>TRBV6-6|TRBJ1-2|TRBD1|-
CASSYSGQANYGYTF
TGTGCCAGCAGTTACTCGGGACAGGCCAACTATGGCTACACCTTC
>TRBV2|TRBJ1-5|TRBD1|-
CASIDNRGEPQHF
TGTGCCAGCATCGACAACAGGGGGGAGCCCCAGCATTTT
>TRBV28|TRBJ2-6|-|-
CASLMSGANVLTF
TGTGCCAGCCTAATGTCTGGGGCCAACGTCCTGACTTTC
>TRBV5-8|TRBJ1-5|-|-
CASRQGNQPQHF
TGTGCCAGCAGACAGGGTAATCAGCCCCAGCATTTT
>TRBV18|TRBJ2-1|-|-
CASSPRAVVKEQFF
TGTGCCAGCTCACCAAGAGCAGTCGTAAAAGAGCAGTTCTTC
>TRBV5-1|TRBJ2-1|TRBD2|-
CASSLDTAGGNNEQFF
TGCGCCAGCAGCTTGGATACAGCGGGGGGAAACAATGAGCAGTTCTTC
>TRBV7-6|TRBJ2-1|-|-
CASSFGGSYNEQFF
TGTGCCAGCAGCTTCGGGGGTTCCTACAATGAGCAGTTCTTC
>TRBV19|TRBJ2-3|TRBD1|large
CASSMGQGADTQYF
TGTGCCAGTAGTATGGGACAGGGGGCAGATACGCAGTATTTT
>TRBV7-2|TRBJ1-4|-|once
CASSLFLSDETTNEKLFF
TGTGCCAGCAGCTTATTCCTTTCGGACGAAACAACTAATGAAAAACTGTTTTTT
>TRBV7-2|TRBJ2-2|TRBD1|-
CASSSRDSGTGELFF
TGTGCCAGCAGCTCCCGGGACAGTGGCACCGGGGAGCTGTTTTTT
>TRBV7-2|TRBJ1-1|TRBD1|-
CASSPRQGNTEAFF
TGTGCCAGCAGTCCCCGACAGGGGAACACTGAAGCTTTCTTT
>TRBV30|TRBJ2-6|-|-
CAWSGTAGANVLTF
TGTGCCTGGAGTGGTACGGCTGGGGCCAACGTCCTGACTTTC
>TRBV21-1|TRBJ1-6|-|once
CASSKGQGPYNSPLHF
TGTGCCAGCAGCAAGGGACAGGGGCCTTATAATTCACCCCTCCACTTT
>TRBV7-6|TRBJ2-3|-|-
CASSIGLSTDTQYF
TGTGCCAGCAGCATCGGACTCAGCACAGATACGCAGTATTTT